This T cell receptor beta chain was recovered during a study of blood T cell repertoires in COVID-19. Study at large: The United States, Italy and Spain supplied acute and convalescent COVID-19 samples. T cells, B-cell-depleted T cells, or PBMCs provided the cDNA or gDNA that served as material.

Per the original methods: Reference gene primer amplification yielded estimated nucleated cell counts. The assay was immunoSEQ multiplex PCR, and TCRdb's table has in-frame clones only and misses some. V and J calls and clone size are copied from that table; D and trimming were computed from the DNA. The sample has tens of thousands of clones, roughly nine tenths seen once. The specimen was peripheral blood. The clonotype was recovered from a man aged 55 to 70 with active COVID-19.

The CDR3 spells CASSLRAGAEDTQYF. In nucleotides, the CDR3 is TGTGCCAGCAGCTTAAGGGCGGGGGCCGAAGATACGCAGTATTTT. The chain carries TRBV11-2 and TRBJ2-3; tentatively, D is TRBD2 (7 bases). Germline V CDR1 and CDR2: SGHAT, FQNNGV. The CDR3 covers 15 residues. The germline V and J ends were trimmed by 2 bases and 5 bases, with 14 bases remaining between them.